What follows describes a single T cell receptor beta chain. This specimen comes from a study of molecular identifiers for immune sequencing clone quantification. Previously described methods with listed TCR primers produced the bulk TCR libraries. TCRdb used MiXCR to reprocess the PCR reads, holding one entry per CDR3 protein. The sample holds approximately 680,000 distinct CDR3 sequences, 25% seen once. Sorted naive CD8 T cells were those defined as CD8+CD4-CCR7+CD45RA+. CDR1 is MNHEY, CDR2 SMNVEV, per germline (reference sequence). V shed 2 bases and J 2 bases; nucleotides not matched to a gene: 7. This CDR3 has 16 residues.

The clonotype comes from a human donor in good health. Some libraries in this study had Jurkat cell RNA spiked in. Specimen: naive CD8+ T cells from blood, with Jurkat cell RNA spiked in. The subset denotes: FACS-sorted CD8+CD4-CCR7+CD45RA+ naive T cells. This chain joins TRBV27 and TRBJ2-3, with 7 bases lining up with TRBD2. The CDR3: CASSLHTSDFTDTQYF. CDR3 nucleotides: TGTGCCAGCAGTTTACACACTAGCGACTTCACAGATACGCAGTATTTT.